These 14 T cell receptor beta chains originate from one sample sequenced in a study of T cells in Graves' hyperthyroidism and ophthalmopathy. RNA transcripts were the template for amplifying TCR beta CDR3 regions. When the TCR CDR3 underwent first-round RT-PCR, the HTBI primer set was used. TCRdb independently ran MiXCR on the multiplex PCR reads; one entry per CDR3 protein. This table holds about 500,000 distinct CDR3 sequences, over 15% found once. The sequencing input was blood. These receptors all come from a woman in her late teens or twenties with Graves' ophthalmopathy.

The chain employs TRBV18 and TRBJ1-2; no firm D call. Trimming took 4 bases from V and 6 from J, leaving 24 bases between them. CDR1 KGHSH and CDR2 LQKENI come from the germline V gene. The CDR3 contains 17 residues. The CDR3 DNA follows: TGTGCCAGCTCACGGTTCTTGGAAAATGTGGCTAGGGATGGCTACACCTTC. This codes for CASSRFLENVARDGYTF.

This clonotype showed up many times. DNA of the CDR3: TGCAGTGCTAGAGCTATAGCGGGAGAGTTCGGAACAGATACGCAGTATTTT. Amino acid sequence: CSARAIAGEFGTDTQYF. The chain couples TRBV20-1 to TRBJ2-3; 9 positions match TRBD2. V shed 1 base and J 3 bases; nucleotides not matched to a gene: 11. Germline lookup yields CDR1 DFQATT and CDR2 SNEGSKA (reference sequence). The CDR3 consists of 17 residues.

This clonotype was seen at least ten times. The chain has TRBV7-2 and TRBJ1-1; TRBD1 matches at 7 bases. CDR1 is SGHTA, CDR2 FQGNSA, per germline. V lost 2 bases and J lost 0; bases outside the gene matches: 3. The length of the CDR3 is 15 residues. The CDR3 DNA reads as TGTGCCAGCAGCTTACGAGGGGGCCTGAACACTGAAGCTTTCTTT. It is translated as CASSLRGGLNTEAFF.

This clonotype was detected only a few times. The chain carries TRBV12-3 or TRBV12-4 and TRBJ1-3; D gene ambiguous. The CDR3 sequence is 13 residues long. The germline V and J ends were trimmed by 7 bases and 2 bases, with 9 bases remaining between them. CDR3 sequence reads: CASNPSTGNTIYF. The CDR3 nucleotides read TGTGCCAGCAACCCAAGCACTGGAAACACCATATATTTT.

This clonotype was picked up a small number of times. The V and J genes are TRBV29-1 and TRBJ2-7; D is unresolved. In germline, CDR1 is SQVTM, CDR2 ANQGSEA. The V and J ends lost 4 bases and 3 bases respectively, with 10 bases between them. The CDR3 contains 12 residues. The CDR3 protein is CSVVGSNYEQYF. The CDR3 coding sequence is TGCAGCGTTGTAGGCAGTAACTACGAGCAGTACTTC.

This clonotype was observed at least ten times. This chain connects TRBV5-1 to TRBJ2-3; possibly TRBD1 for D (5 bases). The length of the CDR3 is 16 residues. Trimming stripped 4 bases from V and 3 bases from J, with 18 bases between. Germline V gene sequence: CDR1 SGHRS, CDR2 YFSETQ. DNA of the CDR3: TGCGCCAGCAGCCCCAGGGCAGGTGCAAGAACAGATACGCAGTATTTT. Translated: CASSPRAGARTDTQYF.

This clonotype was counted between two and nine times. The chain is built from TRBV10-2 and TRBJ2-1; 12 bases map to TRBD2. J gave up 9 bases and V 0 bases, and 3 bases lay outside the gene matches. This CDR3 has 15 amino acids. Germline CDR1 is WSHSY and CDR2 is SAAADI. The CDR3 DNA is TGCGCCAGCAGTGAGTCATCACTAGCGGGGGGTGAGCAGTTCTTC. It codes for CASSESSLAGGEQFF.

This sequence joins TRBV7-2 and TRBJ1-1; possible D gene TRBD1, 5 bases. Germline CDR1 reads SGHTA; CDR2 reads FQGNSA. Trimming took off 1 base at V and 4 bases at J, with 10 bases between the two ends. The CDR3 totals 14 residues. CDR3 coding DNA: TGTGCCAGCAGCTTAGATCCTGGGGGCACTGAAGCTTTCTTT. It codes for CASSLDPGGTEAFF.

With regard to this clonotype: Given a much more abundant clone one base away, this may be a read error. Here the CDR3 omits its conserved ending phenylalanine or tryptophan, so a read error is the likely source. This sequence joins TRBV18 and TRBJ1-1, with 7 bases fitting TRBD1. Germline V gives CDR1 KGHSH, CDR2 LQKENI. The length of the CDR3 is 18 residues. J gave up 3 bases and V 3 bases, and 16 bases lay outside the gene matches. DNA for the CDR3: TGTGCCAGCTCACCCGCAATACAGGGGAGTTATGGCGACACTGAAGCTTTCCTT. Translating gives CASSPAIQGSYGDTEAFL.

This clonotype was counted between two and nine times. This chain uses TRBV6-2 or TRBV6-3 with TRBJ2-3, with 9 bases lining up with TRBD2. J was trimmed by 5 bases and V by 5 bases; bases with no gene match: 11. This CDR3 has 16 residues. Germline V gene lookup returns CDR1 MNHEY and CDR2 SVGEGT. The CDR3 sequence: CASSVLAGGPLDTQYF. The DNA for the CDR3 is TGTGCCAGCAGTGTACTGGCGGGGGGGCCTTTAGATACGCAGTATTTT.

The chain carries TRBV19 and TRBJ2-5, with 9 bases fitting TRBD1. There are 16 residues in the CDR3. The germline V gene has CDR1 LNHDA and CDR2 SQIVND (reference sequence). V shed 5 bases and J 5 bases; nucleotides not matched to a gene: 12. CDR3 region: CASSPAGTGRQETQYF. The CDR3 bases are TGTGCCAGTAGTCCAGCCGGGACAGGGCGGCAGGAGACCCAGTACTTC.

The chain carries TRBV7-9 and TRBJ2-3, with 7 bases fitting TRBD1. The CDR3 consists of 15 residues. The germline CDR1 and CDR2 sequences are SEHNR and FQNEAQ (reference sequence). Trimming took 5 bases from V and 1 from J; bases not matched to a gene: 6. DNA of the CDR3: TGTGCCAGCAGCAAACAGGGGATCGGCACAGATACGCAGTATTTT. This translates into CASSKQGIGTDTQYF.

This clonotype was picked up many times. This chain links TRBV28 with TRBJ2-1; TRBD2 agrees at 9 bases. In germline, CDR1 is MDHEN, CDR2 SYDVKM. The CDR3 is 17 amino acids. V lost 4 bases and J lost 8; bases outside the gene matches: 15. As DNA, the CDR3 is TGTGCCAGCAGTTCTTTAATAAGGCTAGCGGGATCGGATGAGCAGTTCTTC. This gives the protein CASSSLIRLAGSDEQFF.

Concerning this clonotype itself: A much larger clone lies one base from this, so it may be a read error. This sequence joins TRBV28 and TRBJ1-5; no clear D. Germline V lookup: CDR1 MDHEN, CDR2 SYDVKM. The CDR3 length is 15 residues. Trimming removed 8 bases at V and 2 bases at J, with 16 bases between. CDR3 sequence reads: CASVRAWEGNQPQHF. CDR3 nucleotides: TGTGCCAGCGTTCGAGCGTGGGAAGGCAATCAGCCCCAGCATTTT.